Sequencing of this TCR beta chain was carried out in a study of cytotoxic CD8 clonotypes in ibrutinib-treated CLL. Study-wide context: The taking of response samples occurred after a median about 13 months of treatment, with a range of 6 to 36.

The CDR3 runs 14 residues. Trimming left V 2 bases short and J 4 bases short, with 9 bases between. Germline V gene data show CDR1 as MNHEY and CDR2 as SVGAGI. TCRdb's copy holds only in-frame clones and misses some; the assay was immunoSEQ multiplex PCR. The sample shows about 140,000 clones, 60% to 85% of them seen only once. This clonotype was sampled from a human donor with chronic lymphocytic leukemia. The sample here was PBMCs, taken after 12 months of ibrutinib treatment. The J gene is TRBJ1-5, the V gene TRBV6-5; weak D call: TRBD1 (5 bases). This CDR3 is CASSYAQGNQPQHF. As DNA, the CDR3 is TGTGCCAGCAGTTACGCGCAGGGTAATCAGCCCCAGCATTTT.